Detailed here is one TCR beta chain. Its antigen is unknown. This entry belongs to a study of CD8+ T cells in alopecia areata. Study-wide findings and caveats: Clonality exceeded that of normal scalp in lesional scalp, most notably in alopecia totalis/universalis. Under tofacitinib, numerous expanded lesional clonotypes remained detectable in scalp and blood. Any link of baseline CD8+ expansion to response, resting on one nonresponder, remains uncertain.

Following extraction, RNA underwent reverse transcription to cDNA, which served as the sequencing template. Repertoires were generated with immunoSEQ multiplex PCR, while TCRdb's copy carries only in-frame clones and drops some. Here the sample spans under 250,000 clones, roughly 66% being singletons. The CDR3 is made up of 15 amino acids. V trimming: 0 bases; J trimming: 5 bases; junction bases outside the gene matches: 1. Germline V gives CDR1 LGHNA, CDR2 YSLEER. Treatment noted: oral pan-JAK inhibitor, 5-10 mg twice daily. J is TRBJ2-1 and V is TRBV4-3; 10 nucleotides line up with TRBD1. This sequence originates from a human donor with alopecia areata. Sequencing used CD4+ T cells sorted from blood, obtained at approximately week 44, from a patient treated with tofacitinib. The CDR3 sequence is CASSQDGTGDNEQFF. The CDR3 bases are TGCGCCAGCAGCCAAGATGGGACAGGGGACAATGAGCAGTTCTTC.